The 5 T cell receptor beta chains given below trace back to one sample, sequenced in a study of T cell changes during pregnancy in multiple sclerosis. Libraries were prepared by immunoSEQ multiplex PCR; TCRdb keeps only in-frame clonotypes and omits some of them. The profile shows approximately 48,000 clones, roughly 94% of them singletons. Here the sequenced sample was CD4+ T cells from peripheral blood mononuclear cells, taken in the second trimester of pregnancy. The receptors originated from a female donor with multiple sclerosis, enrolled in a pregnancy study.

This rearrangement joins TRBV5-5 to TRBJ2-7; TRBD2 might be the D (6 bases). Between the trimmed V and J ends, which lost 6 bases and 2 bases, there was a span of 24 bases. The CDR3 sequence is 17 residues long. The germline V gene encodes CDR1 SGHKS and CDR2 YYEKEE (reference sequence). The chain's CDR3 is CASIRDLTLALTYEQYF. The DNA for the CDR3 is TGTGCCAGCATTCGGGACTTGACGCTCGCCCTAACCTACGAGCAGTACTTC.

The chain recombines TRBV11-1 with TRBJ2-1, with 13 bases matching TRBD2. Trimming at V came to 4 bases and at J to 2 bases, leaving 5 bases not matched to a gene. Germline-derived CDR1 and CDR2 are SGHAT and FQDESV (reference sequence). The CDR3 has 17 residues. The CDR3 bases are TGTGCCAGCAGCTCGACTAGCGGGGGGCTGGCCTACAATGAGCAGTTCTTC. Its protein is CASSSTSGGLAYNEQFF.

J is TRBJ2-3 and V is TRBV9; D not certain. The CDR3 spans 15 residues. Germline loops: CDR1 SGDLS, CDR2 YYNGEE. The V end was cut by 0 bases, the J end by 3 bases, with 11 bases between. The CDR3 protein is CASSVEVMRTDTQYF. CDR3 nucleotides: TGTGCCAGCAGCGTAGAGGTCATGAGGACAGATACGCAGTATTTT.

The rearrangement uses TRBV14 and TRBJ2-7, with no clear D. CDR1 is SGHDN and CDR2 is FVKESK in the germline V gene. V lost 4 bases and J lost 4, with 8 bases in between. The CDR3 runs to 12 residues. CDR3 in DNA: TGTGCCAGCAGCCCCCAGTTGTACGAGCAGTACTTC. Its translation: CASSPQLYEQYF.

The J gene is TRBJ1-5, the V gene TRBV16; TRBD1 aligns across 8 bases. Unmatched junction bases numbered 2, after V lost 0 bases and J lost 4 bases. The CDR3 contains 15 residues. Per the germline V gene, CDR1 is KGHSY and CDR2 is FQNENV. The chain's CDR3 is CASSQSGTGNQPQHF. DNA for the CDR3: TGTGCCAGCAGCCAATCGGGGACAGGTAATCAGCCCCAGCATTTT.